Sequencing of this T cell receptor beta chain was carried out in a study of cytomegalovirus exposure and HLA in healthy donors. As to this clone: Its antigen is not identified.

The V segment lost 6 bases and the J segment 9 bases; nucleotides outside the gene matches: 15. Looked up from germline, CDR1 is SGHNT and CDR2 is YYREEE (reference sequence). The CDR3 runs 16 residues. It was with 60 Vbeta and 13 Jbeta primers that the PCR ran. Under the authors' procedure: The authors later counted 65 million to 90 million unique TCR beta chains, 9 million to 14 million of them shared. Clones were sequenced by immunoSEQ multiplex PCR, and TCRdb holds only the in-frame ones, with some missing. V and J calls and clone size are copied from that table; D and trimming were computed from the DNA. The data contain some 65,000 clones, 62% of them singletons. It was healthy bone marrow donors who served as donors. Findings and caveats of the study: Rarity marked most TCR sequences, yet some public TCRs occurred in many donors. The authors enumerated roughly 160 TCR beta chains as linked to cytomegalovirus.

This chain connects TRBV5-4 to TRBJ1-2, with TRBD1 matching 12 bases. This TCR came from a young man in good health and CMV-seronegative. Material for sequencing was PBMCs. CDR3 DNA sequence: TGTGCCAGCACCACTTCCCCCGGGACAGGGGGCGCACGCTACACCTTC. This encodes CASTTSPGTGGARYTF.